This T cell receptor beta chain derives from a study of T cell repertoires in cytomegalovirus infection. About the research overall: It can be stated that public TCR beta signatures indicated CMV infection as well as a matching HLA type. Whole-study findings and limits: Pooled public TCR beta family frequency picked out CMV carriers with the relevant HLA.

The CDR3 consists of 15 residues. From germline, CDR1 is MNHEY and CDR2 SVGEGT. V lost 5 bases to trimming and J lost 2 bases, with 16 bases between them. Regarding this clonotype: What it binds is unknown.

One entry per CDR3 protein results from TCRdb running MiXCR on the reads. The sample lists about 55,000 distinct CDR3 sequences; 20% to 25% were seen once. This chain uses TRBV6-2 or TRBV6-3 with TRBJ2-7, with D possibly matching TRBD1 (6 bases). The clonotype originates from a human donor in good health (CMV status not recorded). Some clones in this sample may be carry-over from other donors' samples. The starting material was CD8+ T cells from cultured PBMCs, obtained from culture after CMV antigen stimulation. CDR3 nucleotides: TGTGCCAGCAGTCCGGACAGTCTCTATCCCTACGAGCAGTACTTC. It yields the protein CASSPDSLYPYEQYF.